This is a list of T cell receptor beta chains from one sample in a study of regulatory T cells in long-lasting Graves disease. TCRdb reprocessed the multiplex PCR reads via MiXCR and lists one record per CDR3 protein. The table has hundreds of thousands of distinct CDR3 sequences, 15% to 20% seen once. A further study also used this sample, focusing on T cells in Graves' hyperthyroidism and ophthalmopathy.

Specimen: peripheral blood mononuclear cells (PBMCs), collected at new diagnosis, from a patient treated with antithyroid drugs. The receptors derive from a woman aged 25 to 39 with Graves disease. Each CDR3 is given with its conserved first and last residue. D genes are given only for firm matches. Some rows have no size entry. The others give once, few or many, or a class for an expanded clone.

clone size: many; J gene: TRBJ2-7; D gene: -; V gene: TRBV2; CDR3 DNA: TGTGCCAGCAGAAGAGACCAGGACGGACGAAGGGACGAGCAGTACTTC; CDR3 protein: CASRRDQDGRRDEQYF
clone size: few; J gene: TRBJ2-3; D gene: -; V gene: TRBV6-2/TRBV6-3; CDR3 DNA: TGTGCCAGCAGGGGCGGAGATTCGGCGCAGTATTTT; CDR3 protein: CASRGGDSAQYF
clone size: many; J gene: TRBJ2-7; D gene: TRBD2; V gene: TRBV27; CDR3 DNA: TGTGCCAGCAGTTTTCTAACTAGCGGGAGGCACGAGCAGTACTTC; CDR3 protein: CASSFLTSGRHEQYF
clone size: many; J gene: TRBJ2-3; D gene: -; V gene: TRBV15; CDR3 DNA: TGTGCCACCAGCAGAGATAGGCCCAGAGCCACAGATACGCAGTATTTT; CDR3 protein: CATSRDRPRATDTQYF
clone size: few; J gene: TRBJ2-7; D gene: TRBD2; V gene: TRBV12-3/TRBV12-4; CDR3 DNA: TGTGCCAGCAGTGCCACTAGCGGGAGGACCCCGTACGAGCAGTACTTC; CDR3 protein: CASSATSGRTPYEQYF
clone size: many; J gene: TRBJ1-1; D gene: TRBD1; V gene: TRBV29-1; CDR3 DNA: TGCAGCGTTGGACAGGGCACTGAAGCTTTCTTT; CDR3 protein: CSVGQGTEAFF
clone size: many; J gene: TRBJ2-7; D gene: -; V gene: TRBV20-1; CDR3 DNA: TGCAGTGCCGCGAGCGGAAGCTACGAGCAGTACTTC; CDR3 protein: CSAASGSYEQYF
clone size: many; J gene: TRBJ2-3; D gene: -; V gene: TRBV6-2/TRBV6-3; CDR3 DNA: TGTGCCACAGCAGTGGGAGCGCGGGACCGAACCACAGATACGCAGTATTTT; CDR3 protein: CATAVGARDRTTDTQYF
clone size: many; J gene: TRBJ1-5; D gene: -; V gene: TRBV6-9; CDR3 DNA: TGTGCCAGCAGTTTTCAAGACTTGGCGAATCAGCCCCAGCATTTT; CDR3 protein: CASSFQDLANQPQHF
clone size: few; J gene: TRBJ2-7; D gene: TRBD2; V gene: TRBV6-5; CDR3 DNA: TGTGCCAGCAGTTTTCAGGGTGGGACTACCTACGAGCAGTACTTC; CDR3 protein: CASSFQGGTTYEQYF
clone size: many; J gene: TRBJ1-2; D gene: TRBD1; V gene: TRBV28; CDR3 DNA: TGTGCCAGCAGTCCGCTTCTACAGGGGGTGGACTATGGCTACACCTTC; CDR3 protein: CASSPLLQGVDYGYTF
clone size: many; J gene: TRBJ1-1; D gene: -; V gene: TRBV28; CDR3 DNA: TGTGCCAGCAGTTTGAGGTCTGGAGGGGCCCGAGAAGCTTTCTTT; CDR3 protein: CASSLRSGGAREAFF
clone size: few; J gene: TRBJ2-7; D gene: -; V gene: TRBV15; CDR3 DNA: TGTGCCACCAGCAGAGGTGGTAGCAGCTACGAGCAGTACTTC; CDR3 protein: CATSRGGSSYEQYF
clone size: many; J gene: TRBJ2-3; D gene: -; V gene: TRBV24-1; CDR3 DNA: TGTGCCACCAGTGAACCAGCGGAGGCGGGGGATACGCAGTATTTT; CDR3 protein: CATSEPAEAGDTQYF
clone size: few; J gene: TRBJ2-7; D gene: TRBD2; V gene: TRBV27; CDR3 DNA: TGTGCCAGCAGTTTGCGGCTGAGGACTAGCGGGAGCTCCTACGAGCAGTACTTC; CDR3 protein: CASSLRLRTSGSSYEQYF
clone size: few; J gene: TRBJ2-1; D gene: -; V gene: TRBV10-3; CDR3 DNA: TGTGCCATCAGTGAGTCGCCGGCAGAGTACAATGAGCAGTTCTTC; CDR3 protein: CAISESPAEYNEQFF
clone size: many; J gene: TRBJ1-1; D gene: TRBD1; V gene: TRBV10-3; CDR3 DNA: TGTGCCATCAGGGCGACAGGGGTAGAAACTGAAGCTTTCTTT; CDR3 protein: CAIRATGVETEAFF
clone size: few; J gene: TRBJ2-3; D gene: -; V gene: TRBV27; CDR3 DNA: TGTGCCAGCAGTTTAGGGGGGAGGCAGTATTTT; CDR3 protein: CASSLGGRQYF
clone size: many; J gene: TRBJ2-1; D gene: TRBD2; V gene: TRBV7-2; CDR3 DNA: TGTGCCAGCAGCTTAGAGAGCGGGAGGGCCCCCCATGAGCAGTTCTTC; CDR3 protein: CASSLESGRAPHEQFF
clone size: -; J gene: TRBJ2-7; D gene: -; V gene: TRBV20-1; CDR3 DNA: TGCAGTGCTAGAGGCGGGACCTCCTACGAGCAGTACTTC; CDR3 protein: CSARGGTSYEQYF
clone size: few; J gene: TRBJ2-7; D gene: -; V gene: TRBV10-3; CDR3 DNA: TGTGCCATCAGTGAGGCAGGGGTCGAGCAGTACTTC; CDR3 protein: CAISEAGVEQYF
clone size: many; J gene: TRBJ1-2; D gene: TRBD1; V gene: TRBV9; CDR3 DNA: TGTGCCAGCAGCGAAACCATAGGAGGGGGCCGGTACTATGGCTACACCTTC; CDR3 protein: CASSETIGGGRYYGYTF
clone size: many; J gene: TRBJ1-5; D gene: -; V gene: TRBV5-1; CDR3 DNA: TGCGCCAGCAGCCCTGGACAGAGGGGTCAGCCCCAGCATTTT; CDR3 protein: CASSPGQRGQPQHF
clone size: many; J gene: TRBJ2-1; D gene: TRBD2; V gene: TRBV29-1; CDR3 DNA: TGCAGCGTTGAAGATCCTAGCGGGAGTTACAATGAGCAGTTCTTC; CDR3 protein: CSVEDPSGSYNEQFF
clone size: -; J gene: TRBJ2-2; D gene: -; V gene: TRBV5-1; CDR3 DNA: TGCGCCAGCAGCTTGGAAGGACATCCCCCAACCGGGGAGCTGTTTTTT; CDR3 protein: CASSLEGHPPTGELFF
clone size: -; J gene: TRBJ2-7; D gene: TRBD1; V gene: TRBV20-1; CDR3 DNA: TGCAGTGCTGACCGCGAACAGGGGAACTACGAGCAGTACTTC; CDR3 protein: CSADREQGNYEQYF
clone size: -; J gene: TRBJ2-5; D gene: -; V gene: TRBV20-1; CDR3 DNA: TGCAGTGCTAGCCCGACAAACTTAGGGGGTCGAGAGACCCAGTACTTC; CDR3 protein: CSASPTNLGGRETQYF
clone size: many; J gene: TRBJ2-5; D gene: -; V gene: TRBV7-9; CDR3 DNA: TGTGCCAGCAGTTATCAAGGGACGACCCAGTACTTC; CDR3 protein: CASSYQGTTQYF
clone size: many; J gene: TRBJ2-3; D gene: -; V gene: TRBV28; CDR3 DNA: TGTGCCAGCAGACGGACTGTTACTAGCACAGATACGCAGTATTTT; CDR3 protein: CASRRTVTSTDTQYF
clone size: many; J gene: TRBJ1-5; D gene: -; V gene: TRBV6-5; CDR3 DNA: TGTGCCAGCAGTTTTCGTCGACCCACTCCCCAGCATTTT; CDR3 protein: CASSFRRPTPQHF
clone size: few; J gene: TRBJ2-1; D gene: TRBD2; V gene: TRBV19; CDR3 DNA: TGTGCCAGTAGTACCCTAGCGGGAGGGCCATTCTACAATGAGCAGTTCTTC; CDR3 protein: CASSTLAGGPFYNEQFF
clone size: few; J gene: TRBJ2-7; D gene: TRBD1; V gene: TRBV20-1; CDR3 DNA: TGCAGTGCTAGTTACCCGGACAGGGGAGTTTTGGACGAGCAGTACTTC; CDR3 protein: CSASYPDRGVLDEQYF
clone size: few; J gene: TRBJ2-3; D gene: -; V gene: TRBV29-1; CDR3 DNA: TGCAGCGGACAAGGGGACACAGATACGCAGTATTTT; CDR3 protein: CSGQGDTDTQYF
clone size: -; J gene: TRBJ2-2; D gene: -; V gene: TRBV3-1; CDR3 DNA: TGTGCCAGCAGCCAAGGGGTCCCCACGCTAATCGGGGAGCTGTTTTTT; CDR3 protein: CASSQGVPTLIGELFF
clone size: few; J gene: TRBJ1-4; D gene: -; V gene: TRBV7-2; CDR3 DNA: TGTGCCAGCAGCTTAGGGTATCCAACTAATGAAAAACTGTTTTTT; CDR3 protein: CASSLGYPTNEKLFF
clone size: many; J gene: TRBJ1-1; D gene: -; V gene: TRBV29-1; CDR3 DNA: TGCAGCGTTTCTAGGGTGATCGTGAACACTGAAGCTTTCTTT; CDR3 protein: CSVSRVIVNTEAFF
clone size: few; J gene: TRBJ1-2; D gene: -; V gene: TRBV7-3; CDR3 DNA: TGTGCCAGCAGCCCCTATCAGGGGAGTGGTGGCTACACCTTC; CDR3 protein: CASSPYQGSGGYTF
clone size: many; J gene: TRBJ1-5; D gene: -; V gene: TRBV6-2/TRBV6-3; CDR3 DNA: TGTGCCAGCAGTTACGAGGGTATTGGCAATCAGCCCCAGCATTTT; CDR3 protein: CASSYEGIGNQPQHF
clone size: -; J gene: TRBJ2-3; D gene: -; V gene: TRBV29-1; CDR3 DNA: TGCAGCCTAAAGGGGGGGACAGATACGCAGTATTTT; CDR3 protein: CSLKGGTDTQYF
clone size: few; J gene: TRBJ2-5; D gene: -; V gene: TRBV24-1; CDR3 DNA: TGTGCCACCAGTGATCTTATTGGGACCCAGTACTTC; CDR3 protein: CATSDLIGTQYF
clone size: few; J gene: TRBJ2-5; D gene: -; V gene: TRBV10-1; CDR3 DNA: TGCGCCAGCAGTGAAAATTGGGGAAGCGAGACCCAGTACTTC; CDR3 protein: CASSENWGSETQYF
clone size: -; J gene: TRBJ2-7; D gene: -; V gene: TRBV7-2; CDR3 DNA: TGTGCCAGCAGCTTAGGGCTAGCGCCCACCTACGAGCAGTACTTC; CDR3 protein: CASSLGLAPTYEQYF
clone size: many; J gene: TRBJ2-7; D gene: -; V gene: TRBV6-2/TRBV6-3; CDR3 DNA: TGTGCCAGCAGTTACAGGGGACGGTCCTACGAGCAGTACTTC; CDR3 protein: CASSYRGRSYEQYF
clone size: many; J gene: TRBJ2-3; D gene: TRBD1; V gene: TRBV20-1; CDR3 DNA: TGCAGTGCTAGTAGGGGGACAGGTCGGACAGATACGCAGTATTTT; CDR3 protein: CSASRGTGRTDTQYF
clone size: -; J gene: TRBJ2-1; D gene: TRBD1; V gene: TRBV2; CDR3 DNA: TGTGCCAGCAGAAAACAACCGGGACAGGGGAACAATGAGCAGTTCTTC; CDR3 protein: CASRKQPGQGNNEQFF
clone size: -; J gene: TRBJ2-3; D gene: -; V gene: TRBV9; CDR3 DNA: TGTGCCAGCAGCGCGCCGGCCGGCGCAGATACGCAGTATTTT; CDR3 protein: CASSAPAGADTQYF
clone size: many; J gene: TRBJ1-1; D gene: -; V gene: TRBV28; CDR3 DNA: TGTGCCAGCAGGGCTCTTACCACTGAAGCTTTCTTT; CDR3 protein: CASRALTTEAFF
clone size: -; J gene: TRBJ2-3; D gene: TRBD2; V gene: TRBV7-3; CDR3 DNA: TGTGCCAGCAGCTTATATCTAGCGGGTAAAGATACGCAGTATTTT; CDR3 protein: CASSLYLAGKDTQYF
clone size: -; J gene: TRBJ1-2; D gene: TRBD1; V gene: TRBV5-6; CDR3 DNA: TGTGCCAGCAGCTTGGTGGGACAGGGGGCCCTCTATGGCTACACCTTC; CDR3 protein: CASSLVGQGALYGYTF
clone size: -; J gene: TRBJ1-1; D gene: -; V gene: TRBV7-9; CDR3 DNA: TGTGCCAGCAGCTTAGCCCCCCGCAACACTGAAGCTTTCTTT; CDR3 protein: CASSLAPRNTEAFF
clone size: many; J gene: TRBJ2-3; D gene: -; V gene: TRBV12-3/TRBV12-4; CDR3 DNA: TGTGCCAGCGGGACCTACTACACAGATACGCAGTATTTT; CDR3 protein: CASGTYYTDTQYF
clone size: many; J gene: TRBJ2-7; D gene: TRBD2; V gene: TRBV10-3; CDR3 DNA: TGTGCCATCGCGGGACTAGCGGGACGAGACTCCTACGAGCAGTACTTC; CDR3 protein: CAIAGLAGRDSYEQYF
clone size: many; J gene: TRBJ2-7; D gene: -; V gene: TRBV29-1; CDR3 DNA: TGCAGCGTTGAGTACGACGGCTCCTACGAGCAGTACTTC; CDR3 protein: CSVEYDGSYEQYF
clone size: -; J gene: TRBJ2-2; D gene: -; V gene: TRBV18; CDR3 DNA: TGTGCCAGCTCACCACGGAGCCCGAACACCGGGGAGCTGTTTTTT; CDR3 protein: CASSPRSPNTGELFF
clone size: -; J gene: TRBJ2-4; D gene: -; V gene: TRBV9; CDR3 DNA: TGTGCCAGCAGCGTAGGGGGTGTGTCAGGCCAAAACATTCAGTACTTC; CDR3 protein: CASSVGGVSGQNIQYF
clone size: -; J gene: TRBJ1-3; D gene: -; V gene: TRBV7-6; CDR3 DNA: TGTGCCAGCAGCTTAGAATACGGAAACACCATATATTTT; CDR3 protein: CASSLEYGNTIYF
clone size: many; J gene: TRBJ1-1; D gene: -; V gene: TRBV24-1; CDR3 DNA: TGTGCCACCAGTGATATGGATACTGAAGCTTTCTTT; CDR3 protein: CATSDMDTEAFF
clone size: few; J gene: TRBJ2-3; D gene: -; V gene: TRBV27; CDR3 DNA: TGTGCCAGCAGTAACTTCGGCACAGATACGCAGTATTTT; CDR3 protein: CASSNFGTDTQYF